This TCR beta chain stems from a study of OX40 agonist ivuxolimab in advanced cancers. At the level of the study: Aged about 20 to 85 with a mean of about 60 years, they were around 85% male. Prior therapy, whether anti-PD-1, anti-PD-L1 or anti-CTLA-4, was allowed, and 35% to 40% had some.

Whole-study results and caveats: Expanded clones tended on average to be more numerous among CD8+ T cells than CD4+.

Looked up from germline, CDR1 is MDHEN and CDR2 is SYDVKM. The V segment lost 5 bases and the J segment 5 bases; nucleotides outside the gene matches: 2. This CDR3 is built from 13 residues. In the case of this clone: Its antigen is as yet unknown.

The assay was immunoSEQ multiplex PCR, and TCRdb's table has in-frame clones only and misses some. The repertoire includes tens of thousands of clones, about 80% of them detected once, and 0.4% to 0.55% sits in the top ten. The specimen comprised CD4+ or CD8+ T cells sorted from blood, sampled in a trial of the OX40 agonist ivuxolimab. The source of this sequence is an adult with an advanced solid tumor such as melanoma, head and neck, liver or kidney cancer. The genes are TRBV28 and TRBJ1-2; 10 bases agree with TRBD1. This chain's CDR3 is CASSGTGEYGYTF. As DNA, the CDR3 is TGTGCCAGCAGTGGGACAGGGGAATATGGCTACACCTTC.